This T cell receptor beta chain was sequenced during a study of T cells in Graves' hyperthyroidism and ophthalmopathy. Across the study: Blood from the periphery was taken at initial diagnosis, before any treatment.

The PBMCs had their origin in around 9.1 ml of fresh peripheral blood. From RNA transcripts, TCR beta CDR3 regions were amplified. The HTBI primer set served for first-round RT-PCR of the TCR CDR3. TCRdb redid the calling of the multiplex PCR reads with MiXCR, one entry per CDR3 protein. The sample includes a few hundred thousand distinct CDR3 sequences, more than 11% of them seen just once. The length of the CDR3 is 18 residues. Per the germline V gene, CDR1 is SGDLS and CDR2 is YYNGEE. V lost 4 bases, J lost 4 bases, and 13 bases stayed unmatched. This clonotype appeared a few times. This rearrangement joins TRBV9 to TRBJ2-2, with TRBD2 matching 10 bases. The TCR comes from a woman aged 25 to 39 with Graves' hyperthyroidism that later progressed to Graves' ophthalmopathy. The sample taken for sequencing was blood. The CDR3 spells CASSPPLQREGLTGELFF. The CDR3 bases are TGTGCCAGCAGCCCACCACTCCAGCGGGAGGGCCTCACCGGGGAGCTGTTTTTT.